Listed here are 20 T cell receptor beta chains from one sample, sequenced in a study of CXCR3-negative and CXCR3-positive naive CD8 T cells. The authors prepared UMI-labeled TRB cDNA libraries by 5' RACE. Following a re-call of the 5' RACE reads, TCRdb has one entry per CDR3 protein and lacks DNA. This sample contains some 120,000 distinct CDR3 sequences. General study results and limits: Naive CXCR3-positive cells had TRB CDR3s more hydrophobic than those of CXCR3-negative naive cells.

Which antigens these TCRs recognize remains unknown. Sequenced sample: naive CXCR3+ CD8+ T cells from blood. The subset here: CD45RO-CCR7+CD27+CD95- naive CD8+ T cells expressing CXCR3 (TNR3+). The receptors here all came from a human donor in good health. Some clones in this sample may be carry-over from other donors' samples.

The rearrangement joins TRBV7-8 to TRBJ1-3; TCRdb names TRBD1, which stays unverified in the absence of DNA. The germline CDR1 and CDR2 sequences are SGHVS and FQNEAQ. This CDR3 is 15 amino acids long. The CDR3 loop reads CASSLWGLSGNTIYF.

The V gene is TRBV7-9, the J gene TRBJ1-1; as DNA is missing, the TRBD1 call by TCRdb cannot be tested. CDR1 and CDR2 from the germline V gene are SEHNR and FQNEAQ (reference sequence). This CDR3 contains 14 residues. The CDR3 is CASSPTTGIDEAFF.

CDR3 loop: CASSFRDREEETQYF. The chain carries TRBV7-9 and TRBJ2-5; absent DNA, TCRdb's TRBD1 call cannot be checked. The germline gives CDR1 SEHNR, CDR2 FQNEAQ (reference sequence). This CDR3 contains 15 residues.

The genes are TRBV27 and TRBJ1-2; the TRBD1 assignment by TCRdb is unverifiable without DNA. From germline, CDR1 is MNHEY and CDR2 SMNVEV (reference sequence). There are 16 residues in the CDR3. CDR3: CASSSTPLGRVGGYTF.

The chain uses TRBV19 and TRBJ2-7; TCRdb's D call of TRBD2 is untestable without DNA. In germline, CDR1 is LNHDA, CDR2 SQIVND (reference sequence). The CDR3 contains 17 residues. CDR3: CASSTGTGTSGPYEQYF.

The chain is built from TRBV9 and TRBJ2-5; the TRBD1 assignment by TCRdb is unverifiable without DNA. CDR1 is SGDLS and CDR2 is YYNGEE in the germline V gene. There are 14 residues in the CDR3. CDR3 loop: CASSIGQFQETQYF.

The rearrangement joins TRBV11-2 to TRBJ2-1. Germline V lookup: CDR1 SGHAT, CDR2 FQNNGV. This CDR3 region has 15 residues. CDR3 sequence: CAGSSQGENYNEQFF.

J is TRBJ2-5 and V is TRBV12-3 or TRBV12-4; TCRdb calls TRBD1, which cannot be checked without DNA. The length of the CDR3 is 13 residues. The CDR3 here is CASSFQGQETQYF.

The chain uses TRBV7-9 and TRBJ2-7; TCRdb indicates TRBD2, and absent DNA this call remains unverified. The CDR3 loop spans 17 amino acids. The germline CDR1 and CDR2 sequences are SEHNR and FQNEAQ (reference sequence). The CDR3 reads CASSATRIGTANYEQYF.

The CDR3 reads CASSQVEGAGELFF. This chain joins TRBV4-1 and TRBJ2-2; TCRdb gives TRBD2 as the D gene, but with no DNA this cannot be confirmed. Germline values: CDR1 MGHRA, CDR2 YSYEKL. The CDR3 loop spans 14 amino acids.

This chain links TRBV10-3 with TRBJ1-2; TCRdb selects TRBD1, and the lack of DNA leaves this call unchecked. Germline CDR1 and CDR2: ENHRY and SYGVKD. The length of the CDR3 is 17 residues. Here the CDR3 reads CAISEHQWTGSNYGYTF.

The V and J genes are TRBV7-8 and TRBJ1-5; TCRdb picks TRBD1, but there is no DNA to check that call. The germline V gene encodes CDR1 SGHVS and CDR2 FQNEAQ. This CDR3 comprises 19 residues. This CDR3 is CASSLHRAGTEDSNQPQHF.

The V and J genes are TRBV29-1 and TRBJ1-5; the D call of TRBD1 rests on TCRdb alone, since no DNA is present to check it. The CDR3 runs 13 residues. The germline CDR1 and CDR2 sequences are SQVTM and ANQGSEA. The CDR3 protein is CSVPGTGLQPQHF. The variable domain in full, with the rest retrieved from reference TRBV29-1 and TRBJ1-5, is SAVISQKPSRDICQRGTSLTIQCQVDSQVTMMFWYRQQPGQSLTLIATANQGSEATYESGFVIDKFPISRPNLTFSTLTVSNMSPEDSSIYLCSVPGTGLQPQHFGDGTRLSIL.

The chain uses TRBV7-2 and TRBJ2-5; TCRdb calls TRBD1, which cannot be checked without DNA. CDR3 length: 17 residues. CDR1 SGHTA and CDR2 FQGNSA come from the germline V gene. This CDR3 reads CASSLALAGAFGETQYF.

The chain recombines TRBV6-2 or TRBV6-3 with TRBJ2-1; TCRdb lists TRBD2, though no DNA is available to test this call. The CDR3 consists of 15 residues. Germline V gives CDR1 MNHEY, CDR2 SVGEGT. CDR3 amino acids: CASSRGSATYNEQFF.

This chain uses TRBV29-1 with TRBJ2-2; TCRdb selects TRBD1, and the lack of DNA leaves this call unchecked. Germline loops: CDR1 SQVTM, CDR2 ANQGSEA. CDR3 size: 12 residues. The CDR3 region is CSVPRVTGELFF.

V usage is TRBV28 and J usage is TRBJ2-1; TCRdb names TRBD1, which stays unverified in the absence of DNA. The germline V gene has CDR1 MDHEN and CDR2 SYDVKM. The CDR3 covers 15 residues. The CDR3 protein is CASSLGRRSYNEQFF.

The CDR3 is CASSFKSGLAGRTGELFF. The chain is built from TRBV12-3 or TRBV12-4 and TRBJ2-2; checking the TCRdb D call of TRBD2 is not possible without DNA. This CDR3 contains 18 residues.

The rearrangement uses TRBV7-8 and TRBJ2-7. The CDR3 runs 15 residues. Germline assignment: CDR1 SGHVS and CDR2 FQNEAQ. The CDR3 region is CASSLRTNPSYEQYF.

The V call is TRBV7-9, the J call TRBJ2-1; TCRdb indicates TRBD1, and absent DNA this call remains unverified. This CDR3 is built from 18 residues. The germline V gene has CDR1 SEHNR and CDR2 FQNEAQ (reference sequence). This chain's CDR3 is CASSTLETAQRSYNEQFF.